This entry is about one T cell receptor (beta chain). This clone is a singleton in its sample. It has no known antigen specificity. Base-call qualities are not available, and no considerably larger clone is one nucleotide away. TCRbeta CDR3 regions were amplified from genomic DNA by means of the immunoSEQ Assay, a bias-controlled multiplex PCR. As for how the authors treated the data: Nucleated cell counts per sample were estimated from amplification of reference gene primers within the assay. To quantify the absolute abundance of each unique TCRbeta CDR3 rearrangement, sequence reads were collapsed and filtered. For each sample, productive Simpson clonality was calculated as the square root of Simpson's diversity index across productive rearrangements. Sourced from immuneACCESS, this table was stored by TCRdb with only in-frame sequences that have V and J called. A share of the clones is absent; for the studies checked, an unresolved V gene accounts for under half, and the remainder has no known explanation. V and J calls and clone size come straight from that table; D and trimming were deduced from the DNA. The sample table holds 150,000 to 180,000 clones, of which about 73% were seen once. Clones ranked in the top ten supply 1.5% to 2% of the sample.

The sample belongs to a study of blood T cell repertoires in COVID-19 (TCRdb year 2020). In the study overall: Samples covering the acute and convalescent phases of COVID-19 were provided by collaborators in the United States, Italy and Spain. The material from the prospective study consisted of cDNA or gDNA derived from T cells, B-cell-depleted T cells, or PBMCs. Subjects who had been exposed to COVID-19, were actively infected with it, or had recovered from it provided the deeply sampled blood TCRbeta repertoires that made up the dataset. A freely available public database, intended as a resource for researchers studying the immune response to SARS-CoV-2, is where the repertoires were released. Samples were obtained from the ongoing ImmuneRACE study (first 160 participants) and from over a thousand subjects provided by 6 global collaborators. Sample metadata almost always included a de-identified subject ID, COVID-19 status, age in years and sex. Where available, HLA class I and class II types were taken from metadata supplied by the sample provider and were not determined by assay-based typing.

General conclusions and limits of the study: Clinical and demographic metadata were provided uncurated, with the amount varying by source and participant.

The collaborating institutions used their own protocols to collect whole blood in K2EDTA tubes. For TCRbeta analysis, collaborator samples were shipped as frozen whole blood, as isolated PBMCs, or as DNA extracted from either sample type. The sequenced material came from peripheral blood. This receptor was identified in a man aged 80 or over with acute or convalescent COVID-19.

The DNA is as follows: TGCGCCAGCAGCCAAGCAGCGGAAAGGCGGAGATCTGGAAACACCATATATTTT. This translates into CASSQAAERRRSGNTIYF. The chain was built from TRBV4-1 and TRBJ1-3; the D gene cannot be named for sure. CDR1 and CDR2, looked up from the germline V gene, are MGHRA and YSYEKL. V and J are truncated by 1 base and 1 base respectively, leaving an intervening sequence of 17 bases. Reading from cysteine to phenylalanine, the CDR3 counts 18 amino acids. The retained sequence is limited to the CDR3, 54 bases, with the frame set at the first base.